This T cell receptor (beta chain) was documented in a study of long-term antiretroviral therapy in people with HIV. The authors ran the immunoSEQ assay, v3.0, at survey level. Per-sample sequencing targets were roughly 40,000-50,000 T-cell genomes. The assay was immunoSEQ multiplex PCR, and TCRdb's table has in-frame clones only and misses some. The repertoire holds fewer than 30,000 clones, with about 80% as singletons. Study results and caveats: Controls showed broader CDR3 length ranges than did the HIV repertoires.

As regards this clone: The antigen remains undetermined.

United States facilities provided treatment to all participants with HIV. Samples held about 0.95-10 million cryopreserved PBMC, and DNA extraction followed. Here the sequenced sample was unsorted PBMCs, taken 0.7 years before starting antiretroviral therapy. This sequence originates from a man aged 25 to 40 with HIV.

CDR3: CAISGIQANEQFF. As DNA, the CDR3 is TGTGCCATCAGTGGGATACAGGCCAATGAGCAGTTCTTC. The rearrangement uses TRBV10-3 and TRBJ2-1, with D possibly TRBD1 on 5 matching bases. CDR1 ENHRY and CDR2 SYGVKD come from the germline V gene. V lost 4 bases to trimming and J lost 6 bases, with 10 bases between them. There are 13 residues in the CDR3.